The clone carrying this T cell receptor beta chain was detected ten times or more. TCRdb passed the RACE reads through MiXCR, listing each CDR3 protein once. The repertoire holds about 68,000 distinct CDR3 sequences, 9.5% to 12% seen once, with roughly 5.2% in the top ten. Time point here: pre-sensitization, week 0. Treatment in this sample: therapeutic diphenylcyclopropenone sensitization with weekly scalp DPC. The CDR3 has 16 amino acids. With 5 bases clipped from V and 2 bases from J, the junction kept 9 bases outside the gene matches. The germline CDR1 and CDR2 sequences are LGHDT and YNNKEL (reference sequence). This entry belongs to a study of human T cells and chemical hapten exposure. At the level of the study: For the roughly 23-week duration of the study, patients were given weekly doses of diphenylcyclopropenone on the scalp. Alopecia areata, totalis or universalis affected patients, mainly female.

This material consisted of whole blood, taken in connection with sensitization to the hapten diphenylcyclopropenone (DPC). The sequence derives from a woman between 50 and 59 years old with alopecia areata. Some clones in this sample may be carry-over from other donors' samples. The chain carries TRBV3-1 and TRBJ2-1, with 7 bases fitting TRBD2. The CDR3 sequence is CASSSLSGTAYNEQFF. In nucleotides, the CDR3 is TGTGCCAGCAGCTCTCTCAGCGGGACCGCCTACAATGAGCAGTTCTTC.